What follows describes a single TCR beta chain. This entry belongs to a study of blood T cell repertoires in COVID-19. Germline V gene lookup returns CDR1 SGHTA and CDR2 FQGNSA. This CDR3 is built from 15 residues. The junction had 6 bases not matched to a gene; V was cut back by 5 bases and J by 2 bases. Method: immunoSEQ multiplex PCR; TCRdb's copy keeps in-frame clones and lacks some. Of tens of thousands of clones in the sample, about 74% were seen once. V gene TRBV7-2 combines with J gene TRBJ2-1, with 7 positions matching TRBD2. The TCR comes from a man between 65 and 79 years old with COVID-19, enrolled during active disease. The sample taken for sequencing was peripheral blood. Here the CDR3 DNA reads TGTGCCAGCAGCCCCCTGGGAGGGGCCTACAATGAGCAGTTCTTC. Amino acid sequence: CASSPLGGAYNEQFF.